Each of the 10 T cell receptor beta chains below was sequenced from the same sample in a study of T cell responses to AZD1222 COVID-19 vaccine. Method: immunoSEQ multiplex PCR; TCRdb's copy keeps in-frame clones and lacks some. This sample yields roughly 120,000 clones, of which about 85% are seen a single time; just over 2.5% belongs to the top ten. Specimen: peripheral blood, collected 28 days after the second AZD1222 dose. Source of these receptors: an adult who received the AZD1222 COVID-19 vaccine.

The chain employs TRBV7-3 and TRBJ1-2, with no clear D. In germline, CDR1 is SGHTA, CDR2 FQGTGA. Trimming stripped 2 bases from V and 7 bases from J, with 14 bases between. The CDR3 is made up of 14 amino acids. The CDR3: CASSLSGQRSGYTF. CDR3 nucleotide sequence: TGTGCCAGCAGCTTATCCGGGCAGCGTAGTGGCTACACCTTC.

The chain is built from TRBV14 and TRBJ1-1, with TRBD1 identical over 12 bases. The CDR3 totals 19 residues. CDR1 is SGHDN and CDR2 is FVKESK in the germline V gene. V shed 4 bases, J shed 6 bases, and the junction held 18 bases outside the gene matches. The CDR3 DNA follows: TGTGCCAGCAGCCCGACCGGGACAGGGGGCTTGTATGGCGACTCTGAAGCTTTCTTT. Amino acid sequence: CASSPTGTGGLYGDSEAFF.

The CDR3 spells CASSVGETGWYEQYF. The CDR3 DNA is TGTGCCAGCAGCGTAGGGGAGACAGGGTGGTACGAGCAGTACTTC. The V and J genes are TRBV9 and TRBJ2-7, with 7 nucleotides matching TRBD1. The CDR3 is 15 amino acids. With 0 bases clipped from V and 4 bases from J, the junction kept 7 bases outside the gene matches. Germline CDR1 SGDLS, CDR2 YYNGEE.

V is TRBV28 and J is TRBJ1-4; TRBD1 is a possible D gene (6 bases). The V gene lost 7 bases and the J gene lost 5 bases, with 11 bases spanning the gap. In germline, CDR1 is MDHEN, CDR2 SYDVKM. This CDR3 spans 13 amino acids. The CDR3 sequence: CASMGAGNEKLFF. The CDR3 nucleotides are TGTGCCAGCATGGGGGCAGGGAATGAAAAACTGTTTTTT. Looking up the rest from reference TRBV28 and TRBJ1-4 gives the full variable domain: DVKVTQSSRYLVKRTGEKVFLECVQDMDHENMFWYRQDPGLGLRLIYFSYDVKMKEKGDIPEGYSVSREKKERFSLILESASTNQTSMYLCASMGAGNEKLFFGSGTQLSVL.

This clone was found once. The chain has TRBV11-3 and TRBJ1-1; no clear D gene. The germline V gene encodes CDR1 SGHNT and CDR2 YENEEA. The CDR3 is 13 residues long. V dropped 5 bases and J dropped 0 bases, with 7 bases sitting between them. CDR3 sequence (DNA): TGTGCCAGCAGCCTTACAGTGAACACTGAAGCTTTCTTT. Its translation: CASSLTVNTEAFF. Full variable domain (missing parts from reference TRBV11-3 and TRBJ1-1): EAGVVQSPRYKIIEKKQPVAFWCNPISGHNTLYWYLQNLGQGPELLIRYENEEAVDDSQLPKDRFSAERLKGVDSTLKIQPAELGDSAVYLCASSLTVNTEAFFGQGTRLTVV.

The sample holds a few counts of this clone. CDR3 sequence: CASSQGRLAGGLETQYF. The CDR3 nucleotides are TGCGCCAGCAGCCAAGGAAGGTTAGCGGGGGGGCTGGAGACCCAGTACTTC. The chain couples TRBV4-3 to TRBJ2-5; 11 bases match TRBD2. The V segment lost 1 base and the J segment 5 bases; nucleotides outside the gene matches: 9. The CDR3 has 17 amino acids. Germline V gives CDR1 LGHNA, CDR2 YSLEER.

The CDR3: CASSTGRTDGGAFF. The CDR3 DNA sequence: TGTGCCAGCAGCACGGGTAGGACAGATGGAGGAGCTTTCTTT. The V gene is TRBV7-9, the J gene TRBJ1-1; D possibly corresponds to TRBD1 (6 bases). The V and J ends lost 5 bases and 10 bases respectively, with 20 bases between them. The germline gives CDR1 SEHNR, CDR2 FQNEAQ (reference sequence). The CDR3 has 14 residues. Full variable domain (rest looked up from reference TRBV7-9 and TRBJ1-1): DTGVSQNPRHKITKRGQNVTFRCDPISEHNRLYWYRQTLGQGPEFLTYFQNEAQLEKSRLLSDRFSAERPKGSFSTLEIQRTEQGDSAMYLCASSTGRTDGGAFFGQGTRLTVV.

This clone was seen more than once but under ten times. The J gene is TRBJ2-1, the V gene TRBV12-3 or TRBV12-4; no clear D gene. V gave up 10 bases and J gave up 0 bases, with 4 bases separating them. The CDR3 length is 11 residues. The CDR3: CAISSYNEQFF. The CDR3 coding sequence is TGTGCCATCTCCTCCTACAATGAGCAGTTCTTC.

The CDR3 loop reads CASSVPGTRQETQYF. CDR3 DNA: TGTGCCAGCAGCGTACCGGGGACTAGACAAGAGACCCAGTACTTC. The chain is built from TRBV5-4 and TRBJ2-5; 8 bases map to TRBD2. Germline CDR1 reads SGHNT; CDR2 reads YYREEE (reference sequence). CDR3 length: 15 amino acids. J lost 2 bases, V lost 4 bases, and 7 bases had no gene match.

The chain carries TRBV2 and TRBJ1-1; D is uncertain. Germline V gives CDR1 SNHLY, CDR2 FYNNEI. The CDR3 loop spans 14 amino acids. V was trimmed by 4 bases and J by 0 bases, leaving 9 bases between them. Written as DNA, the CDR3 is TGTGCCAGCAGTGTGGAGATGGTGAACACTGAAGCTTTCTTT. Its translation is CASSVEMVNTEAFF.